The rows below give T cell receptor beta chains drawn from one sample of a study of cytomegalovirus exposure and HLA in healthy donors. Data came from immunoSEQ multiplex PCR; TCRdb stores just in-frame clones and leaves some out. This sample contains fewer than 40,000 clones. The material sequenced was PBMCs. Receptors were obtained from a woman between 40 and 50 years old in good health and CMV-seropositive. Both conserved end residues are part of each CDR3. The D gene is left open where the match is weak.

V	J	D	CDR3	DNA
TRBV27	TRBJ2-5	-	CASSPGGSQETQYF	TGTGCCAGCAGTCCCGGAGGGTCCCAAGAGACCCAGTACTTC
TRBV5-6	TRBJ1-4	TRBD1	CASSPSDRGNEKLFF	TGTGCCAGCAGCCCCTCGGACAGGGGTAATGAAAAACTGTTTTTT
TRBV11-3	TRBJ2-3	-	CASSLDLVDTQYF	TGTGCCAGCAGCTTAGATCTAGTGGATACGCAGTATTTT
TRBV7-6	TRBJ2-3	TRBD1	CASSRGQGSTDTQYF	TGTGCCAGCAGCCGAGGACAGGGAAGCACAGATACGCAGTATTTT
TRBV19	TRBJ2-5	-	CASSIRGAGAETQYF	TGTGCCAGTAGTATTAGAGGGGCAGGGGCAGAGACCCAGTACTTC
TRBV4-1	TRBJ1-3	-	CASSQEEGFSGNTIYF	TGCGCCAGCAGCCAAGAAGAGGGTTTCTCTGGAAACACCATATATTTT
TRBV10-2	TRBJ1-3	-	CASSELSNSGNTIYF	TGCGCCAGCAGTGAGTTGTCTAACTCTGGAAACACCATATATTTT
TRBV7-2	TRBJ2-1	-	CASSFVVTRSREQFF	TGTGCCAGCAGCTTTGTAGTTACAAGGTCGAGGGAGCAGTTCTTC
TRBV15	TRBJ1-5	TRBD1	CATSRPQGGQPQHF	TGTGCCACCAGCAGACCGCAGGGGGGTCAGCCCCAGCATTTT
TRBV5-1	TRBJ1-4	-	CASRRQLNEKLFF	TGCGCCAGCAGGCGGCAGCTTAATGAAAAACTGTTTTTT
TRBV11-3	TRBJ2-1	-	CASSPDRYNEQFF	TGTGCCAGCAGCCCGGACAGATACAATGAGCAGTTCTTC
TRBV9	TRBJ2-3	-	CASSVGGQKDTQYF	TGTGCCAGCAGCGTAGGTGGGCAGAAAGATACGCAGTATTTT
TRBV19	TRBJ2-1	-	CASHRGGGFMEQFF	TGTGCCAGTCACCGAGGGGGAGGGTTCATGGAGCAGTTCTTC
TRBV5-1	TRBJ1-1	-	CASTKLGMNTEAFF	TGCGCCAGCACCAAACTCGGGATGAACACTGAAGCTTTCTTT
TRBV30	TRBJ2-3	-	CAWRVDRSTDTQYF	TGTGCCTGGAGGGTAGACAGAAGCACAGATACGCAGTATTTT
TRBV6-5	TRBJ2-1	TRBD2	CASRGTSDYNEQFF	TGTGCCAGCCGCGGGACTAGCGACTACAATGAGCAGTTCTTC
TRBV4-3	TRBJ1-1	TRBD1	CASSQDSRGLAQAFF	TGCGCCAGCAGCCAAGACTCCAGGGGGTTGGCTCAAGCTTTCTTT
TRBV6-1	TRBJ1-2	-	CASSVAGAPSAYGYTF	TGTGCCAGCAGTGTGGCAGGGGCCCCATCGGCCTATGGCTACACCTTC
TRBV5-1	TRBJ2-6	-	CASSLAFSGANVLTF	TGCGCCAGCAGCTTGGCCTTCTCTGGGGCCAACGTCCTGACTTTC
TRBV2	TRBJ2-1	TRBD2	CASSETSGRGNEQFF	TGTGCCAGCAGTGAAACTAGCGGGAGGGGCAATGAGCAGTTCTTC
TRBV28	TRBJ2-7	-	CASSLAEGAGGREQYF	TGTGCCAGCAGTTTGGCGGAGGGGGCAGGGGGACGGGAGCAGTACTTC
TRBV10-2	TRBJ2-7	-	CASSESTGFEQYF	TGCGCCAGCAGTGAGTCGACGGGTTTTGAGCAGTACTTC
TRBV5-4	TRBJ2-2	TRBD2	CASSREGGVNTGELFF	TGTGCCAGCAGCCGGGAGGGCGGGGTGAACACCGGGGAGCTGTTTTTT
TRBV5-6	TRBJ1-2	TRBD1	CASSPLSRRTGWDGYTF	TGTGCCAGCAGCCCTTTGTCCCGACGGACAGGGTGGGATGGCTACACCTTC
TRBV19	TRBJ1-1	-	CASRLGGLNTEAFF	TGTGCCAGTAGGCTCGGGGGACTGAACACTGAAGCTTTCTTT
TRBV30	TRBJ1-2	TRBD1	CAWSLLQGTAGYTF	TGTGCCTGGAGTCTATTACAGGGGACGGCTGGCTACACCTTC
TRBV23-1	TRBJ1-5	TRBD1	CASSRNRDSYQPQHF	TGCGCCAGCAGTCGTAACCGGGACAGTTATCAGCCCCAGCATTTT